This record looks at one T cell receptor beta chain sequence and its context. Clones were read by immunoSEQ multiplex PCR, and TCRdb kept only the in-frame ones, dropping some. The repertoire consists of more than 30,000 clones, with under 95% occurring once and the leading ten covering roughly 0.25%. V was clipped by 8 bases and J by 0 bases; unmatched bases: 5. This CDR3 has 16 residues. Looked up from germline, CDR1 is GTSNPN and CDR2 is SVGIG (reference sequence). The data were taken from a study of T cells after posttransplantation cyclophosphamide. Cells defined as naive were viable CD3+CD4+ or CD3+CD8+ and CCR7+CD45RA+CD45RO-CD95-CD27+CD28+.

The receptor was isolated from an older woman in good health, CMV-negative, and a related stem cell transplant donor. This sequence joins TRBV30 and TRBJ2-3; 16 bases align to TRBD2. The source material was naive CD4+ T cells sorted from PBMCs. The CDR3 reads CASGTSGRVSTDTQYF. In nucleotides, the CDR3 is TGTGCCAGCGGGACTAGCGGGAGGGTGAGCACAGATACGCAGTATTTT. Full variable domain (remainder filled in from reference TRBV30 and TRBJ2-3): SQTIHQWPATLVQPVGSPLSLECTVEGTSNPNLYWYRQAAGRGLQLLFYSVGIGQISSEVPQNLSASRPQDRQFILSSKKLLLSDSGFYLCASGTSGRVSTDTQYFGPGTRLTVL.